Shown below are 6 T cell receptor beta chains from a single sample sequenced in a study of blood T cell repertoires in COVID-19. Profiling relied on immunoSEQ multiplex PCR, and the TCRdb table lists in-frame clones only, not all of them. The sample lists over 400,000 clones, 70% to 90% seen once, with 1.4% to 1.5% in the top ten. The sequenced material came from peripheral blood. The receptor set was obtained from a woman aged 30 to 39 with active or convalescent COVID-19.

The rearrangement joins TRBV19 to TRBJ2-7; TRBD1 matches at 8 bases. Trimming took 5 bases from V and 3 from J; bases not matched to a gene: 27. Germline-derived CDR1 and CDR2 are LNHDA and SQIVND (reference sequence). There are 21 residues in the CDR3. The CDR3 DNA is TGTGCCAGTAGTTTCCGTCTGGGACAGGTGGAATATGGTAGGATTATCTACGAGCAGTACTTC. Translating gives CASSFRLGQVEYGRIIYEQYF.

The chain links TRBV30 to TRBJ2-7; unclear D gene. Trimming removed 1 base at V and 0 bases at J, with 4 bases between. The germline V gene encodes CDR1 GTSNPN and CDR2 SVGIG (reference sequence). The CDR3 loop spans 12 amino acids. CDR3 nucleotide sequence: TGTGCCTGGAGTGACGGCTCCTACGAGCAGTACTTC. Protein: CAWSDGSYEQYF.

The chain joins TRBV5-5 to TRBJ1-1; 9 bases fit TRBD1. With V trimmed by 4 bases and J by 1 base, 5 bases remained unmatched. This CDR3 comprises 15 residues. Germline CDR1 is SGHKS and CDR2 is YYEKEE (reference sequence). The CDR3 coding sequence is TGTGCCAGCAGCCAAATGACAGGGGGGAACACTGAAGCTTTCTTT. This sequence encodes CASSQMTGGNTEAFF.

The chain recombines TRBV5-6 with TRBJ2-2; 7 bases are a match to TRBD1. Germline values: CDR1 SGHDT, CDR2 YYEEEE. The CDR3 is 15 amino acids. Losses at the gene ends were 2 bases for V and 2 bases for J; bases not matched to a gene: 3. The CDR3 is CASSFGTENTGELFF. CDR3 nucleotide sequence: TGTGCCAGCAGCTTTGGGACAGAAAACACCGGGGAGCTGTTTTTT.

The genes are TRBV19 and TRBJ1-1, with no clear D. The germline V gene encodes CDR1 LNHDA and CDR2 SQIVND (reference sequence). Trimming cost V 3 bases and J 1 base, with 9 bases left between them. The CDR3 contains 14 residues. The CDR3 reads CASSISSRNTEAFF. CDR3 in DNA: TGTGCCAGTAGTATTAGCAGCAGGAACACTGAAGCTTTCTTT.

The J gene is TRBJ1-5, the V gene TRBV6-4, with 9 bases aligning to TRBD1. J lost 7 bases, V lost 5 bases, and 3 bases had no gene match. The CDR3 extends over 13 amino acids. Germline values: CDR1 MRHNA, CDR2 SNTAGT. The chain's CDR3 is CASSPQGAQPQHF. Here the CDR3 DNA reads TGTGCCAGCAGTCCACAGGGGGCCCAGCCCCAGCATTTT.